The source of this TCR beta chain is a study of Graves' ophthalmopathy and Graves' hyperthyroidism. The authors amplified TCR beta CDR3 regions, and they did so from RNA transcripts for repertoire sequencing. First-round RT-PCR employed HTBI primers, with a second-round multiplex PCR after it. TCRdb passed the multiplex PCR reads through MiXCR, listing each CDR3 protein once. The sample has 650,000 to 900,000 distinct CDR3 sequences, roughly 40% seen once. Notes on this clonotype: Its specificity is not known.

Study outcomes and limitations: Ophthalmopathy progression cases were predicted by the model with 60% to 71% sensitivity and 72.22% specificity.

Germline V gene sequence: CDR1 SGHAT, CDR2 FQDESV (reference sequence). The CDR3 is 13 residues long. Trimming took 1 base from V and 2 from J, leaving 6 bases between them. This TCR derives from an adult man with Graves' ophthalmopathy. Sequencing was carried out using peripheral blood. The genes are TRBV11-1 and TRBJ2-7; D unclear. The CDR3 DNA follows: TGTGCCAGCAGCTTAGAACTGACCTACGAGCAGTACTTC. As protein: CASSLELTYEQYF.